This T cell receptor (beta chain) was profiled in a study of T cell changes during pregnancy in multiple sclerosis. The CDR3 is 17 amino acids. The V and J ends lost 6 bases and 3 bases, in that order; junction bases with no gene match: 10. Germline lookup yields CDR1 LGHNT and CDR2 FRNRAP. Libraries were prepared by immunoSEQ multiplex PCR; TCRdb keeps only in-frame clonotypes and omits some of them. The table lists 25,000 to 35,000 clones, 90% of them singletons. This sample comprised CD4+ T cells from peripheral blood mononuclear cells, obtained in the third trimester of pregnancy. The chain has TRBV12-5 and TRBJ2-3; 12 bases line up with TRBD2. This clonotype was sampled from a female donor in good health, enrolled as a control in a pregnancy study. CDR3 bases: TGTGCTAGTGGACAAACTTGGACTAGCGGGGCGACAGATACGCAGTATTTT. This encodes CASGQTWTSGATDTQYF.